These 12 T cell receptor beta chains share one sample of origin, sequenced in a study of CD8+CD57+ T cells in acquired aplastic anemia. The use of genomic DNA as template underpinned the TCR beta VDJ and CDR3 profiling. TCRdb reprocessed the reads with MiXCR, giving one entry per CDR3 protein. The table lists roughly 200,000 distinct CDR3 sequences, 63% of them singletons. CD8+CD57+ cell expansion had been shown by flow cytometry in patients chosen for sequencing. Source material: sorted CD4+, CD8+, or CD8+CD57+ T cells (not recorded which) from PBMCs. The receptors shown here come from a human donor with aplastic anemia.

The chain combines TRBV7-2 with TRBJ2-7, with D perhaps TRBD1 (5 bases). Germline-derived CDR1 and CDR2 are SGHTA and FQGNSA. The germline V and J ends were trimmed by 3 bases and 4 bases, with 10 bases remaining between them. This CDR3 has 13 amino acids. CDR3 sequence reads: CASSFSTGYEQYF. DNA for the CDR3: TGTGCCAGCAGCTTCTCTACAGGTTACGAGCAGTACTTC.

The chain recombines TRBV9 with TRBJ2-6; no firm D call. Germline V lookup: CDR1 SGDLS, CDR2 YYNGEE. Trimming stripped 4 bases from V and 0 bases from J, with 11 bases between. The CDR3 spans 16 residues. As DNA, the CDR3 is TGTGCCAGCAGCCCGAACTGGGCCTCTGGGGCCAACGTCCTGACTTTC. It encodes CASSPNWASGANVLTF.

Notes on this clonotype: One base away lies a much larger clone, so this may be a sequencing read error. The V and J genes are TRBV2 and TRBJ2-5; TRBD1 is a possible D gene (9 bases). V shed 6 bases and J shed 9 bases, with 23 bases lying between them. CDR3 length equals 15 residues. Germline lookup yields CDR1 SNHLY and CDR2 FYNNEI. The CDR3 nucleotides read TGTGCCAGCAGCAAAGGGACAGGGACGGGAGGGTCCCAGTACTTC. Its protein is CASSKGTGTGGSQYF.

The chain is built from TRBV7-9 and TRBJ1-6; D is unclear. The germline V and J ends were trimmed by 6 bases and 7 bases, with 7 bases remaining between them. The CDR3 runs to 12 residues. Germline values: CDR1 SEHNR, CDR2 FQNEAQ (reference sequence). The DNA for the CDR3 is TGTGCCAGCAGAGTGTACAATTCACCCCTCCACTTT. Translation gives CASRVYNSPLHF.

The J gene is TRBJ2-1, the V gene TRBV7-3, with D perhaps TRBD1 (6 bases). The germline V and J ends were trimmed by 5 bases and 8 bases, with 16 bases remaining between them. This CDR3 region has 14 residues. Germline values: CDR1 SGHTA, CDR2 FQGTGA. CDR3 coding DNA: TGTGCCAGCAGCCCCTACGACAGGTATGATGAGCAGTTCTTC. Residues: CASSPYDRYDEQFF.

This chain uses TRBV5-1 with TRBJ2-2; D not certain. Trimming shortened V by 4 bases and J by 3 bases, and 19 bases separated the two germline ends. This CDR3 region has 17 residues. Looked up from germline, CDR1 is SGHRS and CDR2 is YFSETQ. The CDR3 DNA is TGCGCCAGCAGCATCTACGCCAGTAAGGGTGACACCGGGGAGCTGTTTTTT. Amino acids: CASSIYASKGDTGELFF.

The V and J genes are TRBV9 and TRBJ1-2, with TRBD1 as a possible D gene (5 bases). The CDR3 is 15 residues long. Germline V gene data show CDR1 as SGDLS and CDR2 as YYNGEE. Deletions cut 3 bases from V and 5 bases from J, with 17 bases between. DNA of the CDR3: TGTGCCAGCAGCGCTGATGCGGGGGAGAGGTATGGCTACACCTTC. It encodes CASSADAGERYGYTF.

This chain joins TRBV7-7 and TRBJ2-5; TRBD1 might be the D (6 bases). Germline CDR1 SSHAT, CDR2 FNYEAQ (reference sequence). V shed 3 bases and J shed 1 base, with 12 bases lying between them. This CDR3 region has 15 residues. As DNA, the CDR3 is TGTGCCAGCAGCTTTTACCGGGACACCCAAGAGACCCAGTACTTC. Translation: CASSFYRDTQETQYF.

The gene calls are TRBV7-3 and TRBJ1-1; the D is unclear. The length of the CDR3 is 12 residues. CDR1 and CDR2 (germline): SGHTA, FQGTGA. Trimming pared 4 bases from V and 8 bases from J, leaving 11 bases between. The CDR3 DNA follows: TGTGCCAGCAGCTCCTCATCGGGGGAAGCTTTCTTT. This codes for CASSSSSGEAFF.

This clonotype has a count of ten or more. This rearrangement joins TRBV10-3 to TRBJ1-1; D ambiguous. V was clipped by 4 bases and J by 0 bases, with 18 bases between them. This CDR3 contains 17 residues. CDR1 is ENHRY, CDR2 SYGVKD, per germline. CDR3 region: CAISGPGALRMNTEAFF. The CDR3 coding sequence is TGTGCCATCAGTGGTCCAGGCGCTCTCCGCATGAACACTGAAGCTTTCTTT.

This clonotype was seen only a few times. The CDR3, as DNA: TGCAGCGTTGGGACAGGGGGCGGGGAGCTGTTTTTT. It yields the protein CSVGTGGGELFF. V and J are TRBV29-1 and TRBJ2-2; TRBD1 agrees at 10 bases. V trimming: 4 bases; J trimming: 7 bases; junction bases outside the gene matches: 0. The CDR3 is 12 residues long. Germline V gene lookup returns CDR1 SQVTM and CDR2 ANQGSEA.

The V gene is TRBV19, the J gene TRBJ1-2; no clear D. The CDR3 extends over 13 amino acids. The V gene's germline CDR1 is LNHDA and CDR2 SQIVND (reference sequence). V lost 3 bases and J 2 bases, leaving 7 bases between the germline ends. This CDR3 is CASSIDGNYGYTF. For the CDR3, the DNA is TGTGCCAGTAGTATCGACGGAAACTATGGCTACACCTTC.